Listed below are T cell receptor beta chains from one sample, sequenced in a study of vaccination and CD4 T cells after COVID-19. Each CDR3 protein is one row after TCRdb ran MiXCR on the PCR reads. The repertoire holds 20,000 to 25,000 distinct CDR3 sequences, with about 54% as singletons. The sample in question was CD4+ T cells from blood, obtained before SARS-CoV-2 vaccination. These receptors were taken from a human donor who had recovered from COVID-19. CDR3s include the opening cysteine and the closing phenylalanine or tryptophan. Each record gives: V gene, J gene, CDR3 length, D gene, clone size, CDR3 protein, CDR3 DNA. D genes are given only for firm matches. Clone size, where shown, is once, few, many, or a class for clones that have expanded.

v_gene: TRBV2; j_gene: TRBJ2-5; len: 11; d_gene: .; abundance: .; CDR3aa: CASQCGKTQYF; CDR3nt: TGTGCCAGCCAGTGCGGGAAGACCCAGTACTTC
v_gene: TRBV20-1; j_gene: TRBJ2-3; len: 15; d_gene: TRBD2; abundance: few; CDR3aa: CSAAGGREGGDTQYF; CDR3nt: TGCAGTGCCGCAGGTGGGCGGGAGGGCGGAGATACGCAGTATTTT
v_gene: TRBV6-6; j_gene: TRBJ1-2; len: 15; d_gene: .; abundance: .; CDR3aa: CASSYSGGARYGYTF; CDR3nt: TGTGCCAGCAGTTACTCGGGCGGAGCCCGCTATGGCTACACCTTC
v_gene: TRBV29-1; j_gene: TRBJ2-7; len: 13; d_gene: TRBD1; abundance: .; CDR3aa: CSVRQGGTYEQYF; CDR3nt: TGCAGCGTTCGACAGGGCGGCACCTACGAGCAGTACTTC
v_gene: TRBV20-1; j_gene: TRBJ2-7; len: 10; d_gene: .; abundance: .; CDR3aa: CSATPNEQYF; CDR3nt: TGCAGTGCCACCCCGAACGAGCAGTACTTC
v_gene: TRBV15; j_gene: TRBJ2-2; len: 18; d_gene: .; abundance: few; CDR3aa: CATSRVGLGQGDTGELFF; CDR3nt: TGTGCCACCAGCAGAGTGGGGCTGGGCCAGGGCGACACCGGGGAGCTGTTTTTT
v_gene: TRBV10-3; j_gene: TRBJ2-7; len: 15; d_gene: TRBD2; abundance: .; CDR3aa: CAISEGLAGAGEQYF; CDR3nt: TGTGCCATCAGTGAGGGACTAGCGGGAGCGGGTGAGCAGTACTTC
v_gene: TRBV6-4; j_gene: TRBJ2-1; len: 14; d_gene: .; abundance: .; CDR3aa: CASSDGSSYNEQFF; CDR3nt: TGTGCCAGCAGTGACGGGAGCTCCTACAATGAGCAGTTCTTC
v_gene: TRBV2; j_gene: TRBJ1-1; len: 14; d_gene: TRBD1; abundance: .; CDR3aa: CASSEGQVVTEAFF; CDR3nt: TGTGCCAGCAGTGAGGGACAGGTCGTCACTGAAGCTTTCTTT
v_gene: TRBV20-1; j_gene: TRBJ2-7; len: 12; d_gene: .; abundance: few; CDR3aa: CSAAYTSYEQYF; CDR3nt: TGCAGTGCGGCTTACACCTCCTACGAGCAGTACTTC
v_gene: TRBV7-9; j_gene: TRBJ1-1; len: 13; d_gene: .; abundance: few; CDR3aa: CASSAEPRTEAFF; CDR3nt: TGTGCCAGCAGCGCCGAACCAAGGACTGAAGCTTTCTTT
v_gene: TRBV6-1; j_gene: TRBJ2-1; len: 13; d_gene: .; abundance: .; CDR3aa: CASIPGNYNEQFF; CDR3nt: TGTGCCAGCATTCCGGGGAACTACAATGAGCAGTTCTTC
v_gene: TRBV19; j_gene: TRBJ1-2; len: 13; d_gene: .; abundance: .; CDR3aa: CASTRRGRNGYTF; CDR3nt: TGTGCCAGTACCCGACGGGGGCGAAATGGCTACACCTTC
v_gene: TRBV24-1; j_gene: TRBJ2-3; len: 15; d_gene: TRBD2; abundance: .; CDR3aa: CATSGTSDSTDTQYF; CDR3nt: TGTGCCACAAGTGGGACTAGCGATTCTACAGATACGCAGTATTTT
v_gene: TRBV19; j_gene: TRBJ2-3; len: 13; d_gene: .; abundance: .; CDR3aa: CASSANKGDTQYF; CDR3nt: TGTGCCAGTAGTGCTAACAAGGGAGATACGCAGTATTTT
v_gene: TRBV28; j_gene: TRBJ2-1; len: 13; d_gene: .; abundance: .; CDR3aa: CASSFSSVRGQFF; CDR3nt: TGTGCCAGCAGTTTTTCGTCCGTGAGGGGCCAGTTCTTC
v_gene: TRBV7-9; j_gene: TRBJ2-3; len: 13; d_gene: TRBD2; abundance: .; CDR3aa: CASSVQGLVAQYF; CDR3nt: TGTGCCAGCAGCGTTCAAGGACTAGTGGCGCAGTATTTT
v_gene: TRBV12-3/TRBV12-4; j_gene: TRBJ1-2; len: 16; d_gene: .; abundance: .; CDR3aa: CASSLAGAQGGYGYTF; CDR3nt: TGTGCCAGCAGTTTAGCGGGGGCTCAAGGGGGCTATGGCTACACCTTC
v_gene: TRBV28; j_gene: TRBJ1-1; len: 13; d_gene: .; abundance: few; CDR3aa: CASSPGARAEAFF; CDR3nt: TGTGCCAGCTCTCCAGGGGCGCGGGCTGAAGCTTTCTTT
v_gene: TRBV28; j_gene: TRBJ2-5; len: 17; d_gene: TRBD2; abundance: few; CDR3aa: CASSLSSGRGRQETQYF; CDR3nt: TGTGCCAGCAGTTTGTCTAGCGGGAGAGGCCGGCAAGAGACCCAGTACTTC
v_gene: TRBV6-1; j_gene: TRBJ2-3; len: 13; d_gene: TRBD1; abundance: .; CDR3aa: CASSLTGEDTQYF; CDR3nt: TGTGCCAGCAGTCTTACAGGGGAAGATACGCAGTATTTT
v_gene: TRBV12-3/TRBV12-4; j_gene: TRBJ2-1; len: 10; d_gene: .; abundance: .; CDR3aa: CASSFHEQFF; CDR3nt: TGTGCCAGCAGTTTTCATGAGCAGTTCTTC
v_gene: TRBV6-1; j_gene: TRBJ2-2; len: 15; d_gene: .; abundance: .; CDR3aa: CASTRGARVAGELFF; CDR3nt: TGTGCCAGCACTCGGGGGGCTCGAGTGGCCGGGGAGCTGTTTTTT
v_gene: TRBV25-1; j_gene: TRBJ1-6; len: 16; d_gene: .; abundance: few; CDR3aa: CASSELTGLGNSPLHF; CDR3nt: TGTGCCAGCAGTGAATTAACCGGACTGGGAAATTCACCCCTCCACTTT
v_gene: TRBV5-4; j_gene: TRBJ2-5; len: 13; d_gene: .; abundance: .; CDR3aa: CASSFASTETQYF; CDR3nt: TGTGCCAGCAGCTTTGCCAGCACGGAGACCCAGTACTTC
v_gene: TRBV14; j_gene: TRBJ2-7; len: 15; d_gene: .; abundance: once; CDR3aa: CASSQVPGGAYEQYF; CDR3nt: TGTGCCAGCAGCCAAGTTCCGGGCGGAGCCTACGAGCAGTACTTC
v_gene: TRBV10-3; j_gene: TRBJ2-1; len: 17; d_gene: .; abundance: .; CDR3aa: CAISESLGGKVYNEQFF; CDR3nt: TGTGCCATCAGTGAGTCACTTGGCGGGAAAGTGTACAATGAGCAGTTCTTC
v_gene: TRBV7-8; j_gene: TRBJ1-5; len: 15; d_gene: .; abundance: .; CDR3aa: CASSLVGGGNQPQHF; CDR3nt: TGTGCCAGCAGCTTAGTCGGGGGGGGCAATCAGCCCCAGCATTTT
v_gene: TRBV7-9; j_gene: TRBJ2-1; len: 17; d_gene: TRBD2; abundance: .; CDR3aa: CASSLARTAGGYNEQFF; CDR3nt: TGTGCCAGCAGCTTAGCGCGTACAGCGGGAGGGTACAATGAGCAGTTCTTC
v_gene: TRBV6-2/TRBV6-3; j_gene: TRBJ1-1; len: 13; d_gene: TRBD1; abundance: .; CDR3aa: CASSRQGATEAFF; CDR3nt: TGTGCCAGCAGTCGACAGGGGGCAACTGAAGCTTTCTTT
v_gene: TRBV5-1; j_gene: TRBJ2-1; len: 18; d_gene: .; abundance: .; CDR3aa: CASSSRVGNQGAYNEQFF; CDR3nt: TGCGCCAGCAGCTCTAGGGTCGGTAACCAAGGGGCCTACAATGAGCAGTTCTTC
v_gene: TRBV4-3; j_gene: TRBJ2-3; len: 15; d_gene: .; abundance: .; CDR3aa: CASSQDNLDSDTQYF; CDR3nt: TGCGCCAGCAGCCAAGACAACCTCGACTCAGATACGCAGTATTTT
v_gene: TRBV24-1; j_gene: TRBJ2-1; len: 17; d_gene: TRBD2; abundance: few; CDR3aa: CATSAPGAGGFYNEQFF; CDR3nt: TGTGCCACCAGTGCCCCGGGGGCGGGAGGGTTTTACAATGAGCAGTTCTTC
v_gene: TRBV9; j_gene: TRBJ1-6; len: 18; d_gene: TRBD1; abundance: few; CDR3aa: CASKGGDNAGQTNSPLHF; CDR3nt: TGTGCCAGCAAGGGGGGCGATAATGCGGGACAGACTAATTCACCCCTCCACTTT
v_gene: TRBV20-1; j_gene: TRBJ2-2; len: 17; d_gene: TRBD1; abundance: few; CDR3aa: CSARDPRTGDDTGELFF; CDR3nt: TGCAGTGCTAGAGACCCCAGGACAGGGGATGACACCGGGGAGCTGTTTTTT
v_gene: TRBV7-2; j_gene: TRBJ2-7; len: 14; d_gene: TRBD2; abundance: few; CDR3aa: CASSPQSSGSRAYF; CDR3nt: TGTGCCAGCAGCCCGCAATCGAGCGGGAGTCGGGCGTACTTC
v_gene: TRBV5-1; j_gene: TRBJ2-1; len: 12; d_gene: TRBD1; abundance: once; CDR3aa: CASSWGQGEQFF; CDR3nt: TGCGCCAGCAGCTGGGGACAGGGAGAGCAGTTCTTC
v_gene: TRBV28; j_gene: TRBJ2-5; len: 14; d_gene: TRBD1; abundance: .; CDR3aa: CASSLLNRGETQYF; CDR3nt: TGTGCCAGCAGTTTATTAAACAGGGGGGAGACCCAGTACTTC
v_gene: TRBV7-6; j_gene: TRBJ1-1; len: 16; d_gene: .; abundance: few; CDR3aa: CASSSLAGAGGTEAFF; CDR3nt: TGTGCCAGCAGCTCTTTAGCCGGGGCCGGGGGCACTGAAGCTTTCTTT
v_gene: TRBV19; j_gene: TRBJ1-5; len: 14; d_gene: .; abundance: .; CDR3aa: CASTELGGNQPQHF; CDR3nt: TGTGCCAGTACTGAACTGGGGGGTAACCAGCCCCAGCATTTT
v_gene: TRBV12-3/TRBV12-4; j_gene: TRBJ2-5; len: 15; d_gene: TRBD1; abundance: .; CDR3aa: CASSLGTGGGGTQYF; CDR3nt: TGTGCCAGCAGTTTGGGGACAGGGGGCGGGGGGACCCAGTACTTC
v_gene: TRBV20-1; j_gene: TRBJ1-5; len: 16; d_gene: .; abundance: medium-sized; CDR3aa: CSANKDSGNSNQPQHF; CDR3nt: TGCAGTGCTAACAAAGACAGTGGAAATAGCAATCAGCCCCAGCATTTT
v_gene: TRBV27; j_gene: TRBJ2-2; len: 17; d_gene: TRBD1; abundance: .; CDR3aa: CASNPRTGTTNTGELFF; CDR3nt: TGTGCCAGCAACCCCCGGACAGGCACAACTAACACCGGGGAGCTGTTTTTT
v_gene: TRBV20-1; j_gene: TRBJ2-3; len: 16; d_gene: .; abundance: few; CDR3aa: CSAHSLMDGNTDTQYF; CDR3nt: TGCAGTGCTCATAGTTTAATGGACGGTAACACAGATACGCAGTATTTT
v_gene: TRBV20-1; j_gene: TRBJ2-1; len: 16; d_gene: TRBD2; abundance: .; CDR3aa: CSARPNSGLARNEQFF; CDR3nt: TGCAGTGCTAGACCCAACTCGGGACTAGCGCGCAATGAGCAGTTCTTC